Listed here are 15 T cell receptor beta chains from one sample, sequenced in a study of beta chain features in type 1 diabetes. All of the isolated RNA was reverse transcribed, so expressed TCRB transcripts were sequenced. Data came from immunoSEQ multiplex PCR; TCRdb stores just in-frame clones and leaves some out. The table lists 900,000 or so clones, 17% of them singletons. Sequences were obtained from naive CD4+ T cells from blood. The origin of the receptors is a woman aged 18-29 years in good health.

This clone was detected a few times. J is TRBJ2-2 and V is TRBV27; 8 positions match TRBD2. V was clipped by 7 bases and J by 6 bases; unmatched bases: 7. CDR1 MNHEY and CDR2 SMNVEV come from the germline V gene (reference sequence). The CDR3 has 14 amino acids. Here the CDR3 reads CASTSAGVAGELFF. The CDR3 DNA follows: TGTGCCAGCACGTCAGCGGGAGTGGCCGGGGAGCTGTTTTTT.

This clone appeared a few times. The chain combines TRBV4-3 with TRBJ2-3, with D possibly matching TRBD2 (6 bases). Deletions cut 1 base from V and 0 bases from J, with 11 bases between. The CDR3 spans 16 residues. CDR1 is LGHNA, CDR2 YSLEER, per germline. CDR3 loop: CASSQVSGTSTDTQYF. The CDR3 bases are TGCGCCAGCAGCCAAGTTAGCGGCACTAGCACAGATACGCAGTATTTT.

This clone was detected only a few times. V and J are TRBV18 and TRBJ1-1; D call uncertain. V lost 1 base and J 3 bases, leaving 9 bases between the germline ends. The CDR3 sequence is 14 residues long. CDR1 is KGHSH, CDR2 LQKENI, per germline. CDR3 protein: CASSPRPRDTEAFF. The CDR3 DNA reads as TGTGCCAGCTCACCACGACCCCGGGACACTGAAGCTTTCTTT. Looking up the rest from reference TRBV18 and TRBJ1-1 gives the full variable domain: NAGVMQNPRHLVRRRGQEARLRCSPMKGHSHVYWYRQLPEEGLKFMVYLQKENIIDESGMPKERFSAEFPKEGPSILRIQQVVRGDSAAYFCASSPRPRDTEAFFGQGTRLTVV.

The chain has TRBV2 and TRBJ1-5; D gene ambiguous. V gave up 6 bases and J gave up 4 bases, with 10 bases separating them. This CDR3 has 13 residues. Looked up from germline, CDR1 is SNHLY and CDR2 is FYNNEI. CDR3 bases: TGTGCCAGCAGCGGACGGAAGAATCAGCCCCAGCATTTT. Protein sequence: CASSGRKNQPQHF.

The sample holds a few counts of this clone. DNA of the CDR3: TGCGCCAGCAGCTTGGTTGGCAGGGGGACTAATGAAAAACTGTTTTTT. The encoded protein is CASSLVGRGTNEKLFF. The chain employs TRBV5-1 and TRBJ1-4; 7 positions agree with TRBD1. The germline CDR1 and CDR2 sequences are SGHRS and YFSETQ. CDR3 length: 16 residues. J lost 2 bases, V lost 0 bases, and 4 bases had no gene match.

Note on this clone: This sample includes further DNA sequences coding for the same CDR3. The J gene is TRBJ2-7, the V gene TRBV7-2; 10 bases align to TRBD2. The CDR3 contains 15 residues. CDR1 and CDR2 (germline): SGHTA, FQGNSA. V was clipped by 0 bases and J by 3 bases; unmatched bases: 2. CDR3 DNA: TGTGCCAGCAGCTTAGCGGCTAGCGGGGGCTACGAGCAGTACTTC. Protein sequence: CASSLAASGGYEQYF.

The genes are TRBV7-2 and TRBJ2-5; 8 nucleotides align to TRBD1. This CDR3 is 14 amino acids long. CDR1 and CDR2 from the germline V gene are SGHTA and FQGNSA. The trim removed 5 bases at V and 4 bases at J, leaving 6 bases unmatched. CDR3 nucleotide sequence: TGTGCCAGCAGCGTTCAGGGGGCTACAGAGACCCAGTACTTC. Translated: CASSVQGATETQYF.

Turning to this clone: Additional DNA sequences in this sample encode the identical CDR3. This chain uses TRBV25-1 with TRBJ2-2, with TRBD2 identical over 10 bases. CDR1 is MGHDK and CDR2 is SYGVNS in the germline V gene. The length of the CDR3 is 14 residues. V dropped 5 bases and J dropped 8; count of bases not matched to a gene: 5. CDR3 nucleotide sequence: TGTGCCAGCAGTATAGCGGGAGGTACAGGGGAGCTGTTTTTT. It codes for CASSIAGGTGELFF.

This clone turned up a few times. V and J are TRBV14 and TRBJ1-1, with D maybe TRBD1 (6 bases). The CDR3 runs to 19 residues. Germline loops: CDR1 SGHDN, CDR2 FVKESK. V was clipped by 0 bases and J by 1 base, with 21 bases between them. CDR3 DNA: TGTGCCAGCAGCCAAGATCTAGGGGGAGGCGGCGTGAAGAACACTGAAGCTTTCTTT. This translates into CASSQDLGGGGVKNTEAFF.

This chain links TRBV5-1 with TRBJ2-5, with TRBD1 matching over 11 bases. With 0 bases clipped from V and 5 bases from J, the junction kept 12 bases outside the gene matches. The CDR3 has 18 amino acids. From germline, CDR1 is SGHRS and CDR2 YFSETQ. CDR3 region: CASSLGSIGQGAGETQYF. DNA of the CDR3: TGCGCCAGCAGCTTGGGCAGTATTGGACAGGGGGCTGGGGAGACCCAGTACTTC. Complete variable domain (other parts from reference TRBV5-1 and TRBJ2-5): KAGVTQTPRYLIKTRGQQVTLSCSPISGHRSVSWYQQTPGQGLQFLFEYFSETQRNKGNFPGRFSGRQFSNSRSEMNVSTLELGDSALYLCASSLGSIGQGAGETQYFGPGTRLLVL.

The chain carries TRBV10-3 and TRBJ2-7, with D hard to call. Germline CDR1 ENHRY, CDR2 SYGVKD. This CDR3 comprises 11 residues. V lost 6 bases to trimming and J lost 6 bases, with 9 bases between them. The DNA of the CDR3 is TGTGCCATCAGAGACGCCACCGAGCAGTACTTC. This sequence encodes CAIRDATEQYF.

The chain combines TRBV23-1 with TRBJ2-3; TRBD2 matches at 8 bases. TRBV23-1 is designated an ORF whose function remains uncertain. The CDR3 has 16 amino acids. V lost 0 bases and J lost 4; bases outside the gene matches: 6. CDR3 residues: CASSQSGLAFPDTQYF. CDR3 in DNA: TGCGCCAGCAGTCAATCTGGACTAGCATTCCCAGATACGCAGTATTTT.

The chain links TRBV29-1 to TRBJ2-1, with D maybe TRBD2 (7 bases). Germline-derived CDR1 and CDR2 are SQVTM and ANQGSEA. This CDR3 contains 14 residues. Trimming pared 4 bases from V and 7 bases from J, leaving 17 bases between. The CDR3 is CSVVREGGLNEQFF. CDR3 nucleotide sequence: TGCAGCGTTGTGAGGGAGGGGGGGCTTAATGAGCAGTTCTTC.

This clone was seen only a few times. This chain joins TRBV28 and TRBJ2-7; 9 positions agree with TRBD2. Per germline, CDR1 MDHEN and CDR2 SYDVKM. This CDR3 is 16 amino acids long. The J segment lost 2 bases and the V segment lost 6 bases, leaving 11 bases of the junction unmatched. Here the CDR3 reads CASSLWETSGTYEQYF. The CDR3 DNA sequence: TGTGCCAGCAGCCTTTGGGAGACTAGCGGAACCTACGAGCAGTACTTC.

This clone was seen more than once but under ten times. The V call is TRBV7-9, the J call TRBJ1-4; D is uncertain. Trimming removed 5 bases from V and 5 bases from J, with 15 bases in between. The germline gives CDR1 SEHNR, CDR2 FQNEAQ (reference sequence). This CDR3 contains 15 residues. The CDR3 protein is CASSAGGQGNEKLFF. CDR3 nucleotides: TGTGCCAGCAGCGCAGGCGGCCAAGGGAATGAAAAACTGTTTTTT.